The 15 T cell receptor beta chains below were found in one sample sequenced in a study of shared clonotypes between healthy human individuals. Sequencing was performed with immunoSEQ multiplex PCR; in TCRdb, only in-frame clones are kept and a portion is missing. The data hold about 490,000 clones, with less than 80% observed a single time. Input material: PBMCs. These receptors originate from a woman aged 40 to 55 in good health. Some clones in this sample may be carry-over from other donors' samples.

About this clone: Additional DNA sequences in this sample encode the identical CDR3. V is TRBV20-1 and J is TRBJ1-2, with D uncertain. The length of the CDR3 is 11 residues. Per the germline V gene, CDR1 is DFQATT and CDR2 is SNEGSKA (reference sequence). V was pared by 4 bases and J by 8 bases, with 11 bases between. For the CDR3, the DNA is TGCAGTGCTACCGGGCCAGACGGCTACACCTTC. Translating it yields CSATGPDGYTF.

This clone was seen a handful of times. The CDR3 DNA reads TGTGCCAGCAGCCTACGAGTGGGATCCAACAATGAGCAGTTCTTC. Its protein is CASSLRVGSNNEQFF. This chain connects TRBV9 to TRBJ2-1; D call uncertain. CDR3 size: 15 residues. With 4 bases removed from V and 5 bases from J, the gap between germline ends came to 16 bases. The germline gives CDR1 SGDLS, CDR2 YYNGEE.

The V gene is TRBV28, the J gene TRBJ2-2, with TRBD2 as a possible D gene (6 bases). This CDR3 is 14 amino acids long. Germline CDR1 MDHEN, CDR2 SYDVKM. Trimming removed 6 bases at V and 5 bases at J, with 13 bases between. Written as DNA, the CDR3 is TGTGCCAGCAGGGGGGGAGTTTTTACCGGGGAGCTGTTTTTT. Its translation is CASRGGVFTGELFF.

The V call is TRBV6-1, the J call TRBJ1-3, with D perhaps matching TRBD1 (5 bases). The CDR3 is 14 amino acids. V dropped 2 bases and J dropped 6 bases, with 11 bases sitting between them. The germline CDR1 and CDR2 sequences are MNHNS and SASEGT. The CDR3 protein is CASSEREGANTIYF. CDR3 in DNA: TGTGCCAGCAGTGAACGTGAAGGGGCAAACACCATATATTTT.

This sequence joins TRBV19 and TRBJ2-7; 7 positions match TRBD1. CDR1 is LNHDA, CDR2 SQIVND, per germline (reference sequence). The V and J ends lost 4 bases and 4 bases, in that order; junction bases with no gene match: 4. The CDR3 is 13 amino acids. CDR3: CASSSGTEYEQYF. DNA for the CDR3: TGTGCCAGTAGTAGTGGGACAGAGTACGAGCAGTACTTC.

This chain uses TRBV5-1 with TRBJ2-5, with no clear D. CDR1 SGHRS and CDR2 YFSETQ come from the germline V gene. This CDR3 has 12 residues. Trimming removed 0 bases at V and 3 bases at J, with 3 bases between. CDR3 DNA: TGCGCCAGCAGCTTGGCTGAAGAGACCCAGTACTTC. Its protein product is CASSLAEETQYF.

CDR3 DNA sequence: TGTGCCAGCAGTATCAGGGGGCCGGGCGGCCAAAATGAGCAGTTCTTC. This encodes CASSIRGPGGQNEQFF. The chain combines TRBV27 with TRBJ2-1; 8 bases align to TRBD1. The junction had 13 bases not matched to a gene; V was cut back by 5 bases and J by 7 bases. This CDR3 is built from 16 residues. Germline CDR1 is MNHEY and CDR2 is SMNVEV (reference sequence).

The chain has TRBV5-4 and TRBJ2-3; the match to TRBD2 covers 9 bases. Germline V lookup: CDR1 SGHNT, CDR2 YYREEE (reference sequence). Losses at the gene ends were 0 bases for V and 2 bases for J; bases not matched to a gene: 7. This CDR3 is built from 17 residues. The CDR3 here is CASSLEGGRAHTDTQYF. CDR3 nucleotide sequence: TGTGCCAGCAGCTTGGAGGGCGGGAGGGCACACACAGATACGCAGTATTTT.

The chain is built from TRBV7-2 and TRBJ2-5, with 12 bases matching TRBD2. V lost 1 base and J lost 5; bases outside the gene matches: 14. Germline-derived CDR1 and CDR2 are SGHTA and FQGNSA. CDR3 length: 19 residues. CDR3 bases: TGTGCCAGCAGCTTAGGTCTCTGGGCTAGCGGGAGGGCCGGGGAGACCCAGTACTTC. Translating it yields CASSLGLWASGRAGETQYF.

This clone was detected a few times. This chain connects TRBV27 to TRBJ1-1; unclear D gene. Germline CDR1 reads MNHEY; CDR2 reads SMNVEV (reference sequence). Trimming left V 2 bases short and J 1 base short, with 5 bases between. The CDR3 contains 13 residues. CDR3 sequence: CASSLGENTEAFF. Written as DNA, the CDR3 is TGTGCCAGCAGTTTAGGGGAGAACACTGAAGCTTTCTTT.

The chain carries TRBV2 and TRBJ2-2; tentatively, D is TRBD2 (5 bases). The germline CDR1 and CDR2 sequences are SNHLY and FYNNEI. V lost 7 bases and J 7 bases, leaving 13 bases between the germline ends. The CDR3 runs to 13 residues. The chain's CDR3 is CASNKEDGGELFF. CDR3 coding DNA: TGTGCCAGCAATAAGGAGGATGGCGGGGAGCTGTTTTTT.

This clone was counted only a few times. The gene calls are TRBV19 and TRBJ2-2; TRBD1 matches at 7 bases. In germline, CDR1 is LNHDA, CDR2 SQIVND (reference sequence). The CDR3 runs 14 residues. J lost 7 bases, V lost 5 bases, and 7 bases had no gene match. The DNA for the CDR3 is TGTGCCAGTAGTGCCACAGGGGTGGGCGGGGAGCTGTTTTTT. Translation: CASSATGVGGELFF.

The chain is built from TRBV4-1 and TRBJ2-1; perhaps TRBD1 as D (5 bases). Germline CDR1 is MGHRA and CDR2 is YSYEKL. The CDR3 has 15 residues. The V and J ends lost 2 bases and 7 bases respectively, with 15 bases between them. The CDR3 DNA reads TGCGCCAGCAGCCAAACGTCCCAAGGGGCGAATGAGCAGTTCTTC. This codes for CASSQTSQGANEQFF.

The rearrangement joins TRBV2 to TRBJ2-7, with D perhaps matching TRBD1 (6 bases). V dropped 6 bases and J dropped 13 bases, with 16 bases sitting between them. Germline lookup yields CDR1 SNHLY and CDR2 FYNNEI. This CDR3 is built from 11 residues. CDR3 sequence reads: CASSPTGTPYF. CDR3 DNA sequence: TGTGCCAGCAGCCCCACCGGGACACCCTACTTC.

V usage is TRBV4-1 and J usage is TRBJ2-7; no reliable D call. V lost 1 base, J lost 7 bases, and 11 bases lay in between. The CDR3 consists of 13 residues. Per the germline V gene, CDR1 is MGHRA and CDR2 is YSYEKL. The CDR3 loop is CASSQGLGLEQYF. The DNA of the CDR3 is TGCGCCAGCAGCCAAGGATTGGGCCTGGAGCAGTACTTC.